This T cell receptor (beta chain) was obtained from a study of beta chain features in type 1 diabetes. In the study overall: All samples together contributed 100 million to 120 million sorted cells for examination. Study-wide points: The naive, central memory and Treg TCRB repertoires of patients appeared to be more similar to one another than those of healthy donors. In cDNA sequencing, cells with high TCR expression could be over-represented.

The study reverse transcribed the entire isolated RNA, so it sequenced expressed TCRB transcripts. The data were produced by immunoSEQ multiplex PCR, yet TCRdb's version contains in-frame clones alone and is incomplete. Among fewer than 650,000 clones, about 16% were seen once, and the ten largest hold more than 0.08%. The CDR3 has 15 amino acids. In germline, CDR1 is SGHNT, CDR2 YENEEA. Between the trimmed V and J ends, which lost 1 base and 5 bases, there was a span of 12 bases. Purity above 98% was achieved in all sorted populations. About this clone: Its antigen is undetermined. Other DNA sequences of this sample code for an identical CDR3.

The sequencing sample was made of naive CD4+ T cells from blood. The source of this sequence is a man between 18 and 35 years old in good health. This chain uses TRBV11-3 with TRBJ2-1, with D perhaps TRBD2 (7 bases). CDR3 loop: CASSLGRGPHNEQFF. CDR3 DNA sequence: TGTGCCAGCAGCTTAGGGCGGGGGCCACACAATGAGCAGTTCTTC.